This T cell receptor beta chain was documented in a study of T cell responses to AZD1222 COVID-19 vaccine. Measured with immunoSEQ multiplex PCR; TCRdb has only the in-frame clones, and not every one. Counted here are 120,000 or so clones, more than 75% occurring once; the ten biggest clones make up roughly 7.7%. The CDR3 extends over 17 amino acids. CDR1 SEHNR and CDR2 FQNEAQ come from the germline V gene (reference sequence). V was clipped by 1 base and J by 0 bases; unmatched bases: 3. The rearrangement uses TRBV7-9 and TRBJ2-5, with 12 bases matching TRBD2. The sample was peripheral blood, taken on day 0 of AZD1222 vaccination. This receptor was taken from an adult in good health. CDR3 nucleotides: TGTGCCAGCAGCTTAGGACTAGCGGGAGTGCACCAAGAGACCCAGTACTTC. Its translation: CASSLGLAGVHQETQYF.